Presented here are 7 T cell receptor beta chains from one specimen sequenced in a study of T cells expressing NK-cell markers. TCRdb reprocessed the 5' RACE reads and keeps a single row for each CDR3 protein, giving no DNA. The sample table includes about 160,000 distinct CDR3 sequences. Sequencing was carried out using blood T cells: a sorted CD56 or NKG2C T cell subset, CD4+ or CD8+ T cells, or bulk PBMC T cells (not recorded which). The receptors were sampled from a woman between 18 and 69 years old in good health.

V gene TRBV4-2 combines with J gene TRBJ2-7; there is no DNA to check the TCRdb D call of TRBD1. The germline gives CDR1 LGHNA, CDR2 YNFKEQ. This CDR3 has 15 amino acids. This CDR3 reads CASSATGQGLYEQYF.

The CDR3 reads CASRRTGGRDTEAFF. The genes are TRBV4-1 and TRBJ1-1; TCRdb's D gene call, TRBD1, goes unchecked for lack of DNA. Looked up from germline, CDR1 is MGHRA and CDR2 is YSYEKL. The CDR3 is 15 amino acids.

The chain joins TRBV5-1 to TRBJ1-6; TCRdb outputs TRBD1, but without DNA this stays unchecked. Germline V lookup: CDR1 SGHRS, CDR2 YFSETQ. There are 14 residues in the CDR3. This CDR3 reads CASSLGQTVSPLHF. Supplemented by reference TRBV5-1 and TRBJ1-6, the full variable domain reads KAGVTQTPRYLIKTRGQQVTLSCSPISGHRSVSWYQQTPGQGLQFLFEYFSETQRNKGNFPGRFSGRQFSNSRSEMNVSTLELGDSALYLCASSLGQTVSPLHFGNGTRLTVT.

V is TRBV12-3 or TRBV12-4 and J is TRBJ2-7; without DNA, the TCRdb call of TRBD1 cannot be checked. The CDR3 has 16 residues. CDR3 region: CASSLRLRQGVYEQYF.

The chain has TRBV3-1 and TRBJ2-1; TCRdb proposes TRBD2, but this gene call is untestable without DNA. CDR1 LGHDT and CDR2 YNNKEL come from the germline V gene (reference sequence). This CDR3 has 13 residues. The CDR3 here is CASSQRAGGEQFF.

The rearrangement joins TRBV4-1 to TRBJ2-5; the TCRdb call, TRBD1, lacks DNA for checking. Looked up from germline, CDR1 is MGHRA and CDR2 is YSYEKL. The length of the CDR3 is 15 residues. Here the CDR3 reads CASSIVGGVQETQYF.

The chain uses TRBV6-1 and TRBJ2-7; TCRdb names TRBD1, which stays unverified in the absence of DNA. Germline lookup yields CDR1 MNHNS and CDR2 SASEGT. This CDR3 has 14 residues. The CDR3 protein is CASRSGQGIYEQYF.